The present T cell receptor beta chain was sequenced within a study of blood T cell repertoires in COVID-19. Across the whole study: The United States, Italy and Spain were the sources of the acute and convalescent COVID-19 samples.

Germline assignment: CDR1 SGHDT and CDR2 YYEEEE. The V end was cut by 3 bases, the J end by 3 bases, with 12 bases between. CDR3 length: 15 residues. Some clones are missing from TCRdb's copy, which holds only in-frame ones; the method was immunoSEQ multiplex PCR. The table shows around 94,000 clones, with 80% occurring only once. The V and J genes are TRBV5-6 and TRBJ1-4; a possible D gene is TRBD1 (5 bases). The TCR originated in a human donor in a cohort sampled during active COVID-19. The specimen sequenced was peripheral blood. CDR3 sequence (DNA): TGTGCCAGCAGCTGGACGGGGGGATCTAATGAAAAACTGTTTTTT. Translating gives CASSWTGGSNEKLFF.